Listed here are 16 T cell receptor beta chains from one sample, sequenced in a study of CD8+ T cells in alopecia areata. This sample's treatment: oral pan-JAK inhibitor, 5-10 mg twice daily. Reverse transcribed after extraction, RNA yielded cDNA as the sequencing template. The repertoire was sequenced with immunoSEQ multiplex PCR; TCRdb's copy has only in-frame clones and lacks some. Of roughly 200,000 clones in the sample, about three fifths were seen once. Sequences were derived from CD4+ T cells sorted from blood, sampled at week 4, from a patient treated with tofacitinib. Receptors were obtained from a human donor with alopecia areata.

The chain uses TRBV15 and TRBJ2-7; TRBD1 matches at 9 bases. Looked up from germline, CDR1 is LNHNV and CDR2 is YYDKDF (reference sequence). The CDR3 is 15 residues long. After removal of 2 bases from V and 7 bases from J, the junction contained 9 bases not matched to a gene. The CDR3 here is CATSRFYRGQEEQYF. The CDR3 nucleotides read TGTGCCACCAGCAGATTTTACAGGGGGCAGGAAGAGCAGTACTTC.

This clone was counted only a few times. J is TRBJ1-3 and V is TRBV7-2; 9 nucleotides match TRBD1. V was clipped by 0 bases and J by 0 bases; unmatched bases: 3. Germline assignment: CDR1 SGHTA and CDR2 FQGNSA. This CDR3 region has 17 residues. CDR3 protein: CASSLAGQGDSGNTIYF. Here the CDR3 DNA reads TGTGCCAGCAGCTTAGCGGGACAGGGTGACTCTGGAAACACCATATATTTT.

The chain combines TRBV27 with TRBJ2-1; 10 bases align to TRBD2. Germline CDR1 is MNHEY and CDR2 is SMNVEV (reference sequence). The CDR3 runs 16 residues. With V trimmed by 4 bases and J by 7 bases, 10 bases remained unmatched. The CDR3 here is CASSYPSGGLSNEQFF. As DNA, the CDR3 is TGTGCCAGCAGTTACCCTAGCGGGGGCCTCTCGAATGAGCAGTTCTTC.

The rearrangement uses TRBV28 and TRBJ1-4; D unclear. Trimming shortened V by 10 bases and J by 9 bases, and 21 bases separated the two germline ends. The germline gives CDR1 MDHEN, CDR2 SYDVKM. The CDR3 has 14 amino acids. The CDR3 DNA reads TGTGCCATTGCATCTGGGGTGTCCAGAAAAAAACTGTTTTTT. Translated: CAIASGVSRKKLFF.

The genes are TRBV30 and TRBJ1-5; tentative D call: TRBD1 (5 bases). This CDR3 spans 15 amino acids. The germline gives CDR1 GTSNPN, CDR2 SVGIG (reference sequence). Trimming cost V 2 bases and J 4 bases, with 15 bases left between them. The chain's CDR3 is CAWSLEDIGNQPQHF. For the CDR3, the DNA is TGTGCCTGGAGTTTAGAGGACATAGGGAATCAGCCCCAGCATTTT. The variable domain in full, completed from reference TRBV30 and TRBJ1-5, reads SQTIHQWPATLVQPVGSPLSLECTVEGTSNPNLYWYRQAAGRGLQLLFYSVGIGQISSEVPQNLSASRPQDRQFILSSKKLLLSDSGFYLCAWSLEDIGNQPQHFGDGTRLSIL.

The chain recombines TRBV30 with TRBJ2-7; no clear D. Between the trimmed V and J ends, which lost 0 bases and 6 bases, there was a span of 18 bases. The CDR3 loop spans 15 amino acids. From germline, CDR1 is GTSNPN and CDR2 SVGIG (reference sequence). This CDR3 is CAWSVRRATISEQYF. Written as DNA, the CDR3 is TGTGCCTGGAGTGTACGCCGGGCAACGATTAGCGAGCAGTACTTC. The entire variable domain, with the rest obtained from reference TRBV30 and TRBJ2-7, is as follows: SQTIHQWPATLVQPVGSPLSLECTVEGTSNPNLYWYRQAAGRGLQLLFYSVGIGQISSEVPQNLSASRPQDRQFILSSKKLLLSDSGFYLCAWSVRRATISEQYFGPGTRLTVT.

The chain combines TRBV6-5 with TRBJ2-5; D may be TRBD2 (6 bases). The J call may be faulty, since TRBJ2-7 better matches the DNA end. The CDR3 totals 15 residues. Germline V gene data show CDR1 as MNHEY and CDR2 as SVGAGI. The CDR3 region is CASKPTWRADLEQYF. The CDR3 DNA follows: TGTGCCAGCAAACCTACCTGGAGGGCGGATCTCGAGCAGTACTTC.

The rearrangement joins TRBV2 to TRBJ2-3, with 10 bases fitting TRBD2. The CDR3 totals 15 residues. Germline V lookup: CDR1 SNHLY, CDR2 FYNNEI. With V trimmed by 7 bases and J by 5 bases, 9 bases remained unmatched. The CDR3 loop is CASNPSSGGGDTQYF. CDR3 in DNA: TGTGCCAGCAATCCTTCTAGCGGGGGAGGAGATACGCAGTATTTT.

The chain combines TRBV27 with TRBJ1-1; D gene unclear. V lost 3 bases to trimming and J lost 1 base, with 9 bases between them. The CDR3 covers 14 residues. Germline CDR1 is MNHEY and CDR2 is SMNVEV (reference sequence). Written as DNA, the CDR3 is TGTGCCAGCAGTTTGGGGTCCCGGAACACTGAAGCTTTCTTT. Protein: CASSLGSRNTEAFF.

This sequence joins TRBV2 and TRBJ2-3; 10 nucleotides align to TRBD2. Germline lookup yields CDR1 SNHLY and CDR2 FYNNEI. V was clipped by 8 bases and J by 0 bases; unmatched bases: 2. The CDR3 spans 14 residues. CDR3: CASLLAGSTDTQYF. DNA of the CDR3: TGTGCCAGCCTACTAGCGGGAAGCACAGATACGCAGTATTTT. Full variable domain (rest looked up from reference TRBV2 and TRBJ2-3): EPEVTQTPSHQVTQMGQEVILRCVPISNHLYFYWYRQILGQKVEFLVSFYNNEISEKSEIFDDQFSVERPDGSNFTLKIRSTKLEDSAMYFCASLLAGSTDTQYFGPGTRLTVL.

The V call is TRBV15, the J call TRBJ1-1; TRBD1 agrees at 7 bases. This CDR3 spans 15 amino acids. V shed 0 bases and J 8 bases; nucleotides not matched to a gene: 9. CDR1 LNHNV and CDR2 YYDKDF come from the germline V gene (reference sequence). The CDR3, as DNA: TGTGCCACCAGCAGAGAGGGAGGGGGCGCAACCGAAGCTTTCTTT. Its protein is CATSREGGGATEAFF. The variable domain in full, completed from reference TRBV15 and TRBJ1-1, reads DAMVIQNPRYQVTQFGKPVTLSCSQTLNHNVMYWYQQKSSQAPKLLFHYYDKDFNNEADTPDNFQSRRPNTSFCFLDIRSPGLGDTAMYLCATSREGGGATEAFFGQGTRLTVV.

This clone has a single count. The V gene is TRBV5-4, the J gene TRBJ1-1, with TRBD1 matching over 8 bases. The CDR3 spans 15 residues. In germline, CDR1 is SGHNT, CDR2 YYREEE (reference sequence). Trimming removed 2 bases from V and 4 bases from J; junction bases left unmatched: 7. The CDR3 nucleotides are TGTGCCAGCAGCTTATACAGGGGGAACCCCACTGAAGCTTTCTTT. It is translated as CASSLYRGNPTEAFF. Full variable domain (outside the CDR3, taken from reference TRBV5-4 and TRBJ1-1): ETGVTQSPTHLIKTRGQQVTLRCSSQSGHNTVSWYQQALGQGPQFIFQYYREEENGRGNFPPRFSGLQFPNYSSELNVNALELDDSALYLCASSLYRGNPTEAFFGQGTRLTVV.

CDR3 coding DNA: TGTGCCAGCAGTTACTGGGCAGCCCGGGCCAACACTGAAGCTTTCTTT. Residues: CASSYWAARANTEAFF. The genes are TRBV6-5 and TRBJ1-1; D not certain. The V end was cut by 1 base, the J end by 2 bases, with 14 bases between. Per germline, CDR1 MNHEY and CDR2 SVGAGI. The CDR3 has 16 amino acids.

The chain joins TRBV28 to TRBJ1-2, with unresolved D. Germline CDR1 and CDR2: MDHEN and SYDVKM. This CDR3 region has 13 residues. The germline V and J ends were trimmed by 2 bases and 9 bases, with 13 bases remaining between them. The CDR3 DNA reads as TGTGCCAGCAGTTTAAGTGAGGTGTCTCGCTACACCTTC. Translation gives CASSLSEVSRYTF.

A single count supports this clone. The rearrangement uses TRBV5-4 and TRBJ1-2; D unresolved. This CDR3 is 11 amino acids long. Germline V gene lookup returns CDR1 SGHNT and CDR2 YYREEE (reference sequence). V was clipped by 0 bases and J by 6 bases, with 3 bases between them. CDR3 coding DNA: TGTGCCAGCAGCTTGGATCATGGCTACACCTTC. This gives the protein CASSLDHGYTF.

The rearrangement uses TRBV7-8 and TRBJ2-3; 11 bases agree with TRBD2. The CDR3 has 15 amino acids. V lost 2 bases to trimming and J lost 6 bases; unmatched junction nucleotides: 4. CDR1 and CDR2 (germline): SGHVS, FQNEAQ. The CDR3 is CASSLIAGGDDTQYF. The CDR3 coding sequence is TGTGCCAGCAGCTTAATAGCGGGGGGGGACGATACGCAGTATTTT.